These T cell receptor beta chains were read from a single sample in a study of T cell repertoires in cytomegalovirus infection. These receptors lack a known antigen. Each CDR3 protein gets one entry after TCRdb re-called the reads with MiXCR. The profile shows about 770,000 distinct CDR3 sequences, almost 30% of them singletons. This specimen consisted of cultured CD8+ T cells from PBMCs, obtained from culture after CMV antigen stimulation. Every receptor here comes from a human donor in good health (CMV status not recorded). Some clones in this sample may be carry-over from other donors' samples. Both conserved end residues are part of each CDR3. D genes are given only for firm matches. Clone sizes are given selectively: once, few, many, or a class where the clone is expanded.

d_gene: .; v_gene: TRBV29-1; abundance: .; len: 14; j_gene: TRBJ2-1; CDR3nt: TGCAGCGTTGAAGATCTACCTGGCTACAATGAGCAGTTCTTC; CDR3aa: CSVEDLPGYNEQFF
d_gene: .; v_gene: TRBV7-6; abundance: .; len: 15; j_gene: TRBJ2-3; CDR3nt: TGTGCCAGCAGACCGACAGCTGGGCAAGAAGATACGCAGTATTTT; CDR3aa: CASRPTAGQEDTQYF
d_gene: .; v_gene: TRBV6-1; abundance: few; len: 14; j_gene: TRBJ1-2; CDR3nt: TGTGCCAGCAGTGAGGGGAGACCAAACTATGGCTACACCTTC; CDR3aa: CASSEGRPNYGYTF
d_gene: .; v_gene: TRBV18; abundance: .; len: 15; j_gene: TRBJ2-1; CDR3nt: TGTGCCAGCTCACCACCCAACAGGGTGTACAATGAGCAGTTCTTC; CDR3aa: CASSPPNRVYNEQFF
d_gene: .; v_gene: TRBV12-3/TRBV12-4; abundance: .; len: 13; j_gene: TRBJ1-5; CDR3nt: TGTGCCAGCACTCAAGACAGTGTTCAGCCCCAGCATTTT; CDR3aa: CASTQDSVQPQHF
d_gene: TRBD1; v_gene: TRBV12-3/TRBV12-4; abundance: .; len: 16; j_gene: TRBJ2-7; CDR3nt: TGTGCCAGCAGTTCCCTTGGGGGGACAGGGGCCTACGAGCAGTACTTC; CDR3aa: CASSSLGGTGAYEQYF
d_gene: .; v_gene: TRBV5-6; abundance: few; len: 15; j_gene: TRBJ1-6; CDR3nt: TGTGCCAGCAGCCCGCGTTTCCAGGGGAATTCACCCCTCCACTTT; CDR3aa: CASSPRFQGNSPLHF
d_gene: TRBD1; v_gene: TRBV6-6; abundance: .; len: 15; j_gene: TRBJ2-5; CDR3nt: TGTGCCAGCAGTTACTCGCACAGGGGGAAAGAGACCCAGTACTTC; CDR3aa: CASSYSHRGKETQYF
d_gene: .; v_gene: TRBV7-9; abundance: few; len: 13; j_gene: TRBJ1-2; CDR3nt: TGTGCCAGCAGCTTAGGGATCCTCTATGGCTACACCTTC; CDR3aa: CASSLGILYGYTF
d_gene: .; v_gene: TRBV7-8; abundance: many; len: 14; j_gene: TRBJ1-1; CDR3nt: TGTGCCAGCAGCTTAGAAGGGGGAAACACTGAAGCTTTCTTT; CDR3aa: CASSLEGGNTEAFF
d_gene: TRBD2; v_gene: TRBV10-2; abundance: .; len: 23; j_gene: TRBJ2-1; CDR3nt: TGCGCCAGCAGTGGGCCCCCCGGATCTCTAGCGGGGCCGAAACCGGGCTCCTACAATGAGCAGTTCTTC; CDR3aa: CASSGPPGSLAGPKPGSYNEQFF
d_gene: TRBD1; v_gene: TRBV19; abundance: .; len: 16; j_gene: TRBJ2-4; CDR3nt: TGTGCCACCCAGACCGTCCCACGACAGGGGGAAAACATTCAGTACTTC; CDR3aa: CATQTVPRQGENIQYF
d_gene: .; v_gene: TRBV7-9; abundance: few; len: 14; j_gene: TRBJ1-1; CDR3nt: TGTGCCAGCAGGCGGGAGGGGCGAAACACTGAAGCTTTCTTT; CDR3aa: CASRREGRNTEAFF
d_gene: TRBD1; v_gene: TRBV20-1; abundance: .; len: 13; j_gene: TRBJ2-7; CDR3nt: TGCAGTGCGCCGATGGACAGGGGATACGAGCAGTACTTC; CDR3aa: CSAPMDRGYEQYF